The 24 T cell receptor beta chains below all came from one sample that was sequenced in a study of blood T cell repertoires in COVID-19. Assay: immunoSEQ multiplex PCR; the TCRdb copy retains only in-frame clones and omits some. This table holds more than 300,000 clones, approximately 90% found once. The sequenced sample was PBMCs or T cells enriched from blood (not recorded which). The receptor source for this set is a woman in her twenties or thirties who had been exposed to COVID-19.

V gene TRBV24-1 combines with J gene TRBJ2-3, with 8 bases matching TRBD1. Looked up from germline, CDR1 is KGHDR and CDR2 is SFDVKD. The junction had 11 bases not matched to a gene; V was cut back by 7 bases and J by 3 bases. The CDR3 is 16 amino acids. As DNA, the CDR3 is TGTGCCACCAGCCCGATTTCAGGACAGGGAACAGATACGCAGTATTTT. It specifies CATSPISGQGTDTQYF.

This clone was detected only a few times. This chain joins TRBV24-1 and TRBJ1-2; D is uncertain. Germline V gives CDR1 KGHDR, CDR2 SFDVKD. The CDR3 contains 14 residues. V was cut by 0 bases and J by 1 base, with 5 bases left in between. CDR3 nucleotide sequence: TGTGCCACCAGTGATTTGTACAGTAACTATGGCTACACCTTC. It yields the protein CATSDLYSNYGYTF.

This chain links TRBV6-5 with TRBJ1-5, with 7 bases lining up with TRBD1. Germline values: CDR1 MNHEY, CDR2 SVGAGI. Trimming cost V 11 bases and J 5 bases; bases outside gene matches: 12. The CDR3 consists of 14 residues. This CDR3 is CAAEGAESHQPQHF. In nucleotides, the CDR3 is TGTGCCGCGGAGGGGGCAGAATCTCATCAGCCCCAGCATTTT.

J is TRBJ1-2 and V is TRBV4-1; a weak D match, TRBD1 (5 bases). CDR3 length: 16 residues. V was shortened by 2 bases and J by 4 bases, with 17 bases between the two germline ends. The germline V gene has CDR1 MGHRA and CDR2 YSYEKL. This CDR3 reads CASSQQLGGGPYGYTF. The CDR3 bases are TGCGCCAGCAGCCAACAACTCGGGGGGGGTCCCTATGGCTACACCTTC.

V is TRBV10-3 and J is TRBJ1-1; 8 nucleotides agree with TRBD1. The CDR3 is made up of 14 amino acids. The V and J ends lost 5 bases and 8 bases, in that order; junction bases with no gene match: 10. CDR1 ENHRY and CDR2 SYGVKD come from the germline V gene. CDR3 coding DNA: TGTGCCATCAGTCCGGACAGGGAAGACGCCGAAGCTTTCTTT. Its translation: CAISPDREDAEAFF.

The J gene is TRBJ1-1, the V gene TRBV19, with 7 nucleotides matching TRBD1. This CDR3 is built from 13 residues. The trim removed 3 bases at V and 7 bases at J, leaving 5 bases unmatched. Germline values: CDR1 LNHDA, CDR2 SQIVND (reference sequence). In DNA form, the CDR3 reads TGTGCCAGTAGTATCGCAGGGGGAATTGAAGCTTTCTTT. Translated: CASSIAGGIEAFF.

The chain combines TRBV7-9 with TRBJ1-2, with D perhaps TRBD1 (6 bases). CDR1 is SEHNR, CDR2 FQNEAQ, per germline (reference sequence). Trimming took off 3 bases at V and 3 bases at J, with 8 bases between the two ends. This CDR3 spans 13 amino acids. The CDR3 loop reads CASSLGADYGYTF. CDR3 nucleotides: TGTGCCAGCAGCTTGGGGGCTGACTATGGCTACACCTTC.

The chain joins TRBV9 to TRBJ2-5; TRBD2 matches at 8 bases. With V trimmed by 3 bases and J by 5 bases, 9 bases remained unmatched. The V gene's germline CDR1 is SGDLS and CDR2 YYNGEE. This CDR3 spans 15 amino acids. The CDR3 DNA reads as TGTGCCAGCAGCGCCGGGGTAGCGGGGACGGAGACCCAGTACTTC. As protein: CASSAGVAGTETQYF.

The count of this clone is one. This chain uses TRBV18 with TRBJ1-2; D is undetermined. This CDR3 is 15 amino acids long. With 5 bases removed from V and 4 bases from J, the gap between germline ends came to 17 bases. The germline CDR1 and CDR2 sequences are KGHSH and LQKENI. The CDR3 sequence is CASSAVMSRGYGYTF. Written as DNA, the CDR3 is TGTGCCAGCTCAGCCGTGATGAGCAGAGGCTATGGCTACACCTTC.

V and J are TRBV15 and TRBJ2-2; TRBD1 matches 8 bases. There are 16 residues in the CDR3. Germline CDR1 reads LNHNV; CDR2 reads YYDKDF (reference sequence). After removal of 1 base from V and 7 bases from J, the junction contained 8 bases not matched to a gene. DNA for the CDR3: TGTGCCACCAGCAGAGGCAGGCAGGGGGCCGGCGGGGAGCTGTTTTTT. Its protein product is CATSRGRQGAGGELFF.

The V call is TRBV30, the J call TRBJ1-5; 8 bases are a match to TRBD1. Germline values: CDR1 GTSNPN, CDR2 SVGIG (reference sequence). There are 16 residues in the CDR3. The V segment lost 0 bases and the J segment 6 bases; nucleotides outside the gene matches: 10. The CDR3 loop reads CAWSVAGGAGTQPQHF. The CDR3 region has the DNA TGTGCCTGGAGTGTGGCAGGGGGCGCGGGGACTCAGCCCCAGCATTTT.

A single count supports this clone. V is TRBV10-3 and J is TRBJ1-2, with 8 nucleotides matching TRBD1. This CDR3 region has 17 residues. V was clipped by 2 bases and J by 2 bases; unmatched bases: 10. Germline V gene sequence: CDR1 ENHRY, CDR2 SYGVKD. CDR3 sequence reads: CAISEGGGQALNYGYTF. The CDR3 region has the DNA TGTGCCATCAGTGAGGGGGGGGGACAGGCGTTAAACTATGGCTACACCTTC.

The chain recombines TRBV5-1 with TRBJ2-1; 15 bases are shared with TRBD2. With V trimmed by 3 bases and J by 5 bases, 3 bases remained unmatched. The CDR3 totals 16 residues. Germline values: CDR1 SGHRS, CDR2 YFSETQ. As DNA, the CDR3 is TGCGCCAGCAGCTGGGGACTAGCGGGGGGCCACAATGAGCAGTTCTTC. It translates to CASSWGLAGGHNEQFF.

The genes are TRBV7-2 and TRBJ2-3; TRBD2 matches at 9 bases. CDR3 length: 15 residues. Losses at the gene ends were 5 bases for V and 6 bases for J; bases not matched to a gene: 9. CDR1 is SGHTA, CDR2 FQGNSA, per germline. The DNA for the CDR3 is TGTGCCAGCAGCCGGCGGGGGGGGCGCGTGGATACGCAGTATTTT. Translated, it gives CASSRRGGRVDTQYF. The whole variable domain, remainder taken from reference TRBV7-2 and TRBJ2-3, is GAGVSQSPSNKVTEKGKDVELRCDPISGHTALYWYRQSLGQGLEFLIYFQGNSAPDKSGLPSDRFSAERTGGSVSTLTIQRTQQEDSAVYLCASSRRGGRVDTQYFGPGTRLTVL.

This clone was seen a handful of times. The DNA of the CDR3 is TGTGCCAGCAGCGCCTACCCAGGGGCTAACTATGGCTACACCTTC. The encoded protein is CASSAYPGANYGYTF. This sequence joins TRBV7-3 and TRBJ1-2, with D perhaps matching TRBD1 (6 bases). The V gene lost 5 bases and the J gene lost 0 bases, with 13 bases spanning the gap. The germline gives CDR1 SGHTA, CDR2 FQGTGA. This CDR3 is built from 15 residues.

The sample holds one count of this clone. The chain combines TRBV19 with TRBJ1-2; TRBD1 matches at 7 bases. With 5 bases clipped from V and 1 base from J, the junction kept 13 bases outside the gene matches. The CDR3 extends over 17 amino acids. Germline V gene lookup returns CDR1 LNHDA and CDR2 SQIVND (reference sequence). The CDR3 protein is CASSLSHGRQGNYGYTF. As DNA, the CDR3 is TGTGCCAGTAGTCTCTCCCACGGTCGACAGGGTAACTATGGCTACACCTTC.

CDR3 region: CASSEQGSRSEAFF. CDR3 DNA sequence: TGCGCCAGCAGCGAACAGGGGAGTAGGTCTGAAGCTTTCTTT. V gene TRBV5-1 combines with J gene TRBJ1-1; 7 bases fit TRBD1. V trimming: 4 bases; J trimming: 6 bases; junction bases outside the gene matches: 9. Germline assignment: CDR1 SGHRS and CDR2 YFSETQ. This CDR3 is 14 amino acids long.

V usage is TRBV30 and J usage is TRBJ1-6; tentatively, D is TRBD1 (5 bases). Trimming stripped 0 bases from V and 9 bases from J, with 21 bases between. Germline CDR1 reads GTSNPN; CDR2 reads SVGIG (reference sequence). This CDR3 has 17 amino acids. CDR3 residues: CAWSVLPAGKLGSPLHF. Here the CDR3 DNA reads TGTGCCTGGAGTGTACTCCCAGCAGGGAAACTCGGTTCACCCCTCCACTTT.

This clone appeared once. CDR3 DNA sequence: TGTGCCAGCAGAGAGGGTTCTGGAAACACCATATATTTT. Protein: CASREGSGNTIYF. The J gene is TRBJ1-3, the V gene TRBV7-9; no clear D. CDR1 and CDR2 from the germline V gene are SEHNR and FQNEAQ (reference sequence). The CDR3 spans 13 residues. The ends were cut back, 6 bases at V and 1 base at J, with 7 bases in the middle.

V gene TRBV7-9 combines with J gene TRBJ1-6, with D possibly TRBD1 on 5 matching bases. This CDR3 comprises 13 residues. The germline V gene has CDR1 SEHNR and CDR2 FQNEAQ (reference sequence). The V gene lost 1 base and the J gene lost 8 bases, with 6 bases spanning the gap. The CDR3 DNA reads as TGTGCCAGCAGCTTAGTAGGGGATTCACCCCTCCACTTT. As protein: CASSLVGDSPLHF.

This chain uses TRBV3-1 (or the pseudogene TRBV3-2) with TRBJ1-1; D is perhaps TRBD1 (5 bases). V was clipped by 3 bases and J by 5 bases, with 13 bases between them. From germline, CDR1 is LGHDT and CDR2 YNNKEL (reference sequence). This CDR3 has 14 residues. The DNA for the CDR3 is TGTGCCAGCAGCCACCGGGGCGGGACGACTGAAGCTTTCTTT. Translating it yields CASSHRGGTTEAFF.

The genes are TRBV7-8 and TRBJ2-1; 7 bases fit TRBD1. The CDR3 is 14 residues long. Germline V gene data show CDR1 as SGHVS and CDR2 as FQNEAQ. V trimming: 5 bases; J trimming: 5 bases; junction bases outside the gene matches: 6. CDR3 residues: CASSRAGGHNEQFF. The CDR3 DNA follows: TGTGCCAGCAGCCGAGCAGGGGGTCACAATGAGCAGTTCTTC.

This chain connects TRBV10-3 to TRBJ1-3, with 8 bases matching TRBD1. The V and J ends lost 6 bases and 4 bases, in that order; junction bases with no gene match: 8. Germline V gives CDR1 ENHRY, CDR2 SYGVKD. This CDR3 region has 15 residues. The CDR3: CAISSPGGAGNTIYF. CDR3 bases: TGTGCCATCAGCTCACCAGGGGGCGCAGGAAACACCATATATTTT.

The chain uses TRBV3-1 (or the pseudogene TRBV3-2) and TRBJ1-2; D is undetermined. This CDR3 is 13 amino acids long. Germline CDR1 LGHDT, CDR2 YNNKEL (reference sequence). V was trimmed by 1 base and J by 8 bases, leaving 11 bases between them. The CDR3 loop reads CASSQGGAEGYTF. CDR3 nucleotides: TGTGCCAGCAGCCAAGGCGGAGCAGAAGGCTACACCTTC.